These 14 T cell receptor beta chains came from one sample sequenced in a study of blood T cell repertoires in COVID-19. Assay: immunoSEQ multiplex PCR; the TCRdb copy retains only in-frame clones and omits some. The repertoire holds 250,000 or so clones, with about 80% as singletons. The sample taken for sequencing was PBMCs or T cells enriched from blood (not recorded which). All receptors derive from a man aged 45-60 years who had recovered from COVID-19.

V is TRBV5-1 and J is TRBJ1-1; a weak D match, TRBD1 (5 bases). CDR3 size: 15 residues. Germline lookup yields CDR1 SGHRS and CDR2 YFSETQ. Trimming pared 4 bases from V and 1 base from J, leaving 14 bases between. For the CDR3, the DNA is TGCGCCAGCAGCAACCTGGAGGGGCCGAACACTGAAGCTTTCTTT. It yields the protein CASSNLEGPNTEAFF.

The CDR3 region is CACSPTRNMNTEAFF. The CDR3 DNA reads as TGTGCATGTAGCCCCACGAGGAATATGAACACTGAAGCTTTCTTT. V gene TRBV6-5 combines with J gene TRBJ1-1; no firm D call. This CDR3 spans 15 amino acids. Germline V gene lookup returns CDR1 MNHEY and CDR2 SVGAGI.

This clone was seen a few times. This chain links TRBV3-1 (or the pseudogene TRBV3-2) with TRBJ1-1, with D hard to call. CDR3 length: 16 residues. V lost 4 bases and J lost 3, with 18 bases in between. CDR1 is LGHDT and CDR2 is YNNKEL in the germline V gene (reference sequence). Written as DNA, the CDR3 is TGTGCCAGCAGCCCTCCGGGTATTTGGCTTGACACTGAAGCTTTCTTT. This codes for CASSPPGIWLDTEAFF.

The chain uses TRBV25-1 and TRBJ1-1; D possibly corresponds to TRBD1 (6 bases). The length of the CDR3 is 13 residues. V lost 1 base to trimming and J lost 4 bases, with 7 bases between them. CDR1 and CDR2 (germline): MGHDK, SYGVNS. CDR3 sequence (DNA): TGTGCCAGCAGTGAATTAGGGGGCACTGAAGCTTTCTTT. Protein: CASSELGGTEAFF.

This sequence joins TRBV7-9 and TRBJ1-1, with D maybe TRBD1 (6 bases). CDR3 length: 16 amino acids. With 1 base removed from V and 6 bases from J, the gap between germline ends came to 18 bases. Germline V gene data show CDR1 as SEHNR and CDR2 as FQNEAQ (reference sequence). The CDR3 DNA follows: TGTGCCAGCAGCTTAGTCTCTGGGACACTCCGCCCTGAAGCTTTCTTT. It is translated as CASSLVSGTLRPEAFF.

The chain links TRBV7-2 to TRBJ1-1; 8 nucleotides match TRBD1. CDR3 length: 14 residues. J gave up 4 bases and V 4 bases, and 5 bases lay outside the gene matches. Per the germline V gene, CDR1 is SGHTA and CDR2 is FQGNSA. The CDR3 bases are TGTGCCAGCAGCTCAGGACAGGGAGTCACTGAAGCTTTCTTT. Translated: CASSSGQGVTEAFF.

V usage is TRBV7-3 and J usage is TRBJ2-2; D is perhaps TRBD2 (6 bases). Germline V lookup: CDR1 SGHTA, CDR2 FQGTGA. The CDR3 is 14 residues long. The CDR3 bases are TGTGCAACCGGGTCGGGAGCTAACACCGGGGAGCTGTTTTTT. Its translation is CATGSGANTGELFF.

Turning to this clone: The junction and the germline gene differ at one end; a read error may be behind it. The V call is TRBV7-9, the J call TRBJ1-2; 7 positions match TRBD1. Germline V gives CDR1 SEHNR, CDR2 FQNEAQ (reference sequence). The CDR3 sequence is 11 residues long. The CDR3 bases are TGTGCCAGCGCGATCGACAGGGACAAGATCTTC. Translating it yields CASAIDRDKIF.

The chain couples TRBV7-9 to TRBJ1-3, with D perhaps TRBD1 (5 bases). Germline assignment: CDR1 SEHNR and CDR2 FQNEAQ (reference sequence). V gave up 5 bases and J gave up 5 bases, with 10 bases separating them. The CDR3 is 13 amino acids. The CDR3 sequence is CASSNAGRNTIYF. CDR3 DNA: TGTGCCAGCAGCAACGCAGGGAGAAACACCATATATTTT.

This clone was recorded only once. The CDR3 region has the DNA TGTGCCAGCAGCTTAACAGGACGAGACACTGAAGCTTTCTTT. This translates into CASSLTGRDTEAFF. The chain is built from TRBV7-9 and TRBJ1-1, with D maybe TRBD1 (5 bases). Germline CDR1 is SEHNR and CDR2 is FQNEAQ (reference sequence). V was clipped by 2 bases and J by 3 bases, with 10 bases between them. The CDR3 has 14 residues.

The chain uses TRBV11-2 and TRBJ2-5; possibly TRBD1 for D (6 bases). Germline-derived CDR1 and CDR2 are SGHAT and FQNNGV. Trimming removed 0 bases from V and 5 bases from J, with 13 bases in between. The CDR3 runs to 15 residues. DNA for the CDR3: TGTGCCAGCAGCTTAGACAGGGGCCTAGGGGAGACCCAGTACTTC. Its translation: CASSLDRGLGETQYF.

CDR3 region: CASSGAQVGSGHANEQFF. The CDR3 DNA follows: TGTGCCAGCAGCGGGGCCCAAGTAGGAAGCGGCCATGCCAATGAGCAGTTCTTC. The chain has TRBV9 and TRBJ2-1; D possibly corresponds to TRBD2 (5 bases). V gave up 3 bases and J gave up 6 bases, with 25 bases separating them. The CDR3 runs 18 residues. CDR1 is SGDLS and CDR2 is YYNGEE in the germline V gene.

The genes are TRBV5-1 and TRBJ2-7, with D possibly being TRBD2 (5 bases). The germline CDR1 and CDR2 sequences are SGHRS and YFSETQ. The CDR3 length is 12 residues. The V and J ends lost 8 bases and 0 bases respectively, with 9 bases between them. This CDR3 reads CASSSPSYEQYF. The CDR3 DNA sequence: TGCGCCAGTTCTAGCCCCTCCTACGAGCAGTACTTC. The full variable domain, rest sourced from reference TRBV5-1 and TRBJ2-7, is KAGVTQTPRYLIKTRGQQVTLSCSPISGHRSVSWYQQTPGQGLQFLFEYFSETQRNKGNFPGRFSGRQFSNSRSEMNVSTLELGDSALYLCASSSPSYEQYFGPGTRLTVT.

The chain has TRBV7-3 and TRBJ2-1, with 9 bases that match TRBD1. The V gene end was trimmed by 4 bases and the J gene end by 4 bases; junction bases not matched to a gene: 8. CDR1 and CDR2 (germline): SGHTA, FQGTGA. CDR3 length: 16 residues. CDR3 protein: CASSSGQGGVYNEQFF. CDR3 in DNA: TGTGCCAGCAGCTCGGGACAGGGTGGGGTATACAATGAGCAGTTCTTC. The whole variable domain, remainder taken from reference TRBV7-3 and TRBJ2-1, is GAGVSQTPSNKVTEKGKYVELRCDPISGHTALYWYRQSLGQGPEFLIYFQGTGAADDSGLPNDRFFAVRPEGSVSTLKIQRTERGDSAVYLCASSSGQGGVYNEQFFGPGTRLTVL.